This is a list of T cell receptor beta chains from one sample in a study of identifying expanded T cells in peripheral blood. Libraries were prepared by immunoSEQ multiplex PCR; TCRdb keeps only in-frame clonotypes and omits some of them. The sample shows more than 50,000 clones, approximately 82% of them seen only once. The sample comprised blood. The source of these receptors is a person aged 18-70 years in good health. Both conserved end residues are part of each CDR3. The order of the fields is V gene, clone size, D gene, J gene, CDR3 DNA, CDR3 protein. A D gene is named only where the DNA matches it firmly. Size tells how often a clone was seen (once, few, many) or the class of an expanded clone, and some rows leave it out.

>TRBV9|NA|TRBD2|TRBJ2-3
TGTGCCAGCAGCGCGACTAGCGGTGGCACAGATACGCAGTATTTT
CASSATSGGTDTQYF
>TRBV7-8|NA|TRBD2|TRBJ2-1
TGTGCCAGCAGTCCTAAGGGAGGGTTGGATGCTATTGAGCAGTTCTTC
CASSPKGGLDAIEQFF
>TRBV9|NA|NA|TRBJ2-3
TGTGCCAGCAGCCCCAGCGCGGCTAGCTCCGATACGCAGTATTTT
CASSPSAASSDTQYF
>TRBV5-1|once|NA|TRBJ2-5
TGCGCCAGCAGGAAGAGAGGGGGAGGACAAGAGACCCAGTACTTC
CASRKRGGGQETQYF
>TRBV18|NA|TRBD1|TRBJ1-1
TGTGCCAGCTCACCACCGGGACAGGCAGTTAAAGCTTTCTTT
CASSPPGQAVKAFF
>TRBV15|few|NA|TRBJ2-3
TGTGCCACCAGCAGAGCCCCGGGAGGCACAGATACGCAGTATTTT
CATSRAPGGTDTQYF
>TRBV4-1|NA|TRBD1|TRBJ1-4
TGCGCCAGCAGCCCGGGACAGGGGGCAACTAATGAAAAACTGTTTTTT
CASSPGQGATNEKLFF
>TRBV19|NA|NA|TRBJ2-7
TGTGCCAGTAGTAAGACATCCCGGGACGAGCAGTACTTC
CASSKTSRDEQYF
>TRBV9|NA|NA|TRBJ2-5
TGTGCCAGCAGCGTAGCCGTAGGGGGGCAAGAGACCCAGTACTTC
CASSVAVGGQETQYF
>TRBV6-5|NA|NA|TRBJ2-3
TGTGCCAGCAGATTCGATTGGGGCACAGATACGCAGTATTTT
CASRFDWGTDTQYF
>TRBV11-3|few|NA|TRBJ2-1
TGTGCCAGCAGCCAATTGGGGGGACCCTCCTACAATGAGCAGTTCTTC
CASSQLGGPSYNEQFF
>TRBV25-1|once|NA|TRBJ2-2
TGTGCCAGCAGTGATCTAGCGAACACCGGGGAGCTGTTTTTT
CASSDLANTGELFF
>TRBV7-9|NA|NA|TRBJ1-2
TGTGCCAGCAGCATGCCGGGGGCGCGAGGCTACACCTTC
CASSMPGARGYTF
>TRBV5-1|NA|TRBD2|TRBJ2-3
TGCGCCAGCAGCTTAGGGACTAGCGGGAGTGGAGATACGCAGTATTTT
CASSLGTSGSGDTQYF
>TRBV15|NA|NA|TRBJ1-1
TGTGCCACCAGCAGAGTGCAGGAACGTGGTGAAGCTTTCTTT
CATSRVQERGEAFF
>TRBV4-3|NA|NA|TRBJ1-4
TGCGCCAGCAGCCAAGATCGGGGTTTTGGTGAAAAACTGTTTTTT
CASSQDRGFGEKLFF
>TRBV7-6|NA|TRBD2|TRBJ2-2
TGTGCCAGCAGCTTAGCGAGGCTAGCGGGGGCGAACACCGGGGAGCTGTTTTTT
CASSLARLAGANTGELFF
>TRBV27|few|NA|TRBJ1-5
TGTGCCAGCAGCAGGACAGCTAACAATCAGCCCCAGCATTTT
CASSRTANNQPQHF
>TRBV29-1|once|TRBD2|TRBJ2-2
TGCAGCGTTAACCGACCATCTAGCGGGAGGGCCGGAACCGGGGAGCTGTTTTTT
CSVNRPSSGRAGTGELFF
>TRBV7-2|NA|TRBD1|TRBJ2-4
TGTGCCAGCAGCCTCGGGACAGGGAGAGGAAACATTCAGTACTTC
CASSLGTGRGNIQYF
>TRBV4-1|many|TRBD1|TRBJ1-2
TGCGCCAGCAGCCCTCACCATGGGACAGGGTTGCCGTATGGCTACACCTTC
CASSPHHGTGLPYGYTF
>TRBV9|NA|NA|TRBJ2-2
TGTGCCAGCAGCGCCGGGACTTCGTTCGGCACCGGGGAGCTGTTTTTT
CASSAGTSFGTGELFF
>TRBV6-1|NA|NA|TRBJ1-2
TGTGCCAGCAGGACCGGGGGTTTTGGCTACACCTTC
CASRTGGFGYTF
>TRBV5-4|NA|NA|TRBJ1-2
TGTGCCAGCAGCCTCCAAAGCGGACAGTATGGCTACACCTTC
CASSLQSGQYGYTF
>TRBV5-1|few|TRBD1|TRBJ1-2
TGCGCCAGCAGCCCGGCCAGGGGGGATGGCTACACCTTC
CASSPARGDGYTF
>TRBV5-1|NA|TRBD2|TRBJ2-1
TGCGCCAGCAGCTTGACTAGCGGATACAATGAGCAGTTCTTC
CASSLTSGYNEQFF
>TRBV21-1|few|NA|TRBJ1-1
TGTGCCAGCAGCAGAGGACAGAAGAACACTGAAGCTTTCTTT
CASSRGQKNTEAFF
>TRBV28|NA|NA|TRBJ1-2
TGTGCCAGCAGAGCGCACGGTCTCGGCTACACCTTC
CASRAHGLGYTF
>TRBV2|few|NA|TRBJ1-2
TGTGCCAGCAGTGGGAATGGCAAGGATGGCTACACCTTC
CASSGNGKDGYTF
>TRBV2|NA|NA|TRBJ1-5
TGTGCCAGCAGGGTTGTGTCCAATCAGCCCCAGCATTTT
CASRVVSNQPQHF
>TRBV29-1|NA|NA|TRBJ1-1
TGCAGCGGAGAAGGGGAGGTCATGAACACTGAAGCTTTCTTT
CSGEGEVMNTEAFF
>TRBV29-1|NA|TRBD1|TRBJ2-7
TGCAGCGTTGGGGGACAGGGAGGGAACGAGCAGTACTTC
CSVGGQGGNEQYF
>TRBV7-2|NA|NA|TRBJ2-7
TGTGCCAGCAGCATAACTGTAAAAGGGTCTTTTCAGACCCACGAGCAGTACTTC
CASSITVKGSFQTHEQYF
>TRBV11-3|NA|NA|TRBJ1-1
TGTGCCAGCAGTTATAGAGGAGCAGGGGTAGATAACACTGAAGCTTTCTTT
CASSYRGAGVDNTEAFF
>TRBV6-1|NA|TRBD1|TRBJ2-2
TGTGCCAGCAGGGGCGACAGGGGCTACCGGGAGCTGTTTTTT
CASRGDRGYRELFF
>TRBV19|NA|NA|TRBJ1-2
TGTGCCAGTAGTATAGGGGCAGGGGACTATGGCTACACCTTC
CASSIGAGDYGYTF
>TRBV2|NA|NA|TRBJ2-5
TGTGCCAGCAGCAGCCGGGCCGGCGAGCGGACCCAGTACTTC
CASSSRAGERTQYF
>TRBV7-9|few|NA|TRBJ2-2
TGTGCCAGCAGTGTCTCTGGGGAGCTGTTTTTT
CASSVSGELFF
>TRBV7-3|few|TRBD1|TRBJ2-3
TGTGCCAGCAGCTTAGGGACAGGGGGTAGTTGGACAGATACGCAGTATTTT
CASSLGTGGSWTDTQYF
>TRBV5-1|once|TRBD2|TRBJ2-1
TGCGCCAGCAGCGCGGGGACTAGCGGGATTTCTTACAATGAGCAGTTCTTC
CASSAGTSGISYNEQFF
>TRBV6-6|NA|NA|TRBJ1-1
TGTGCCAGCCAAAGAGGGGGGAACACTGAAGCTTTCTTT
CASQRGGNTEAFF
>TRBV6-5|once|NA|TRBJ1-1
TGTGCCAGCAGTTGGGGGGACGGCCGATTGGGTACTGAAGCTTTCTTT
CASSWGDGRLGTEAFF
>TRBV4-2|NA|NA|TRBJ2-5
TGTGCCAGCAGCCGAAGCCGCCAGCAAGAGACCCAGTACTTC
CASSRSRQQETQYF
>TRBV12-5|NA|NA|TRBJ2-1
TGTGCTAGTGCCTCCAATTACAATGAGCAGTTCTTC
CASASNYNEQFF
>TRBV11-2|once|NA|TRBJ1-4
TGTGCCAGCAGCCCATACAGGCCGGGGACTAATGAAAAACTGTTTTTT
CASSPYRPGTNEKLFF
>TRBV6-5|NA|TRBD1|TRBJ2-3
TGTGCCAGCAGCCTGACTGTGACAGGGATCGATACGCAGTATTTT
CASSLTVTGIDTQYF
>TRBV29-1|NA|NA|TRBJ1-1
TGCGGCGGGGGGGCCGGGCACACTGAAGCTTTCTTT
CGGGAGHTEAFF
>TRBV7-9|once|TRBD2|TRBJ2-1
TGTGCCAGCAGCCAAGATCCTAGCGGGGGGTACAATGAGCAGTTCTTC
CASSQDPSGGYNEQFF
>TRBV5-1|NA|NA|TRBJ2-1
TGCGCCAGCAGCTTGGGGCAGAACCATGAGCAGTTCTTC
CASSLGQNHEQFF
>TRBV7-8|NA|TRBD1|TRBJ1-2
TGTGCCAGCAGCATCGGACAGGGGGTTGGCTACACCTTC
CASSIGQGVGYTF
>TRBV5-1|NA|NA|TRBJ2-1
TGCGCCAGCAGCTTGGCCGGCGGGGTCTCCTACAATGAGCAGTTCTTC
CASSLAGGVSYNEQFF
>TRBV12-5|NA|TRBD1|TRBJ1-6
TGTGCTAGTGGGCGGGACAGGGTAGGATCACCCCTCCACTTT
CASGRDRVGSPLHF
>TRBV5-1|NA|NA|TRBJ2-5
TGCGCCAGCAGTTTAACTCATCAAGAGACCCAGTACTTC
CASSLTHQETQYF
>TRBV30|NA|NA|TRBJ2-1
TGTGCCTGGCAACGGGGGCTAATATCCTACAATGAGCAGTTCTTC
CAWQRGLISYNEQFF
>TRBV5-1|NA|TRBD2|TRBJ2-5
TGCGCCAGCAGCTTGCGCTCGCGGGGGGGTGTCGAGGAGACCCAGTACTTC
CASSLRSRGGVEETQYF
>TRBV14|NA|NA|TRBJ2-1
TGTGCCAGCAGCCCGCTTGTTGGATCCCCCAATGAGCAGTTCTTC
CASSPLVGSPNEQFF
>TRBV5-8|NA|NA|TRBJ1-4
TGTGCCAGCAGCCCCGTAGGACGACGGAGAAATGAAAAACTGTTTTTT
CASSPVGRRRNEKLFF
>TRBV7-6|NA|NA|TRBJ1-1
TGTGCCAGCAGCCCAGGGACGTCGGGCACTGAAGCTTTCTTT
CASSPGTSGTEAFF
>TRBV19|NA|NA|TRBJ1-2
TGTGCCAGTAGTATTCCAGGGTCCGGCTACACCTTC
CASSIPGSGYTF
>TRBV14|NA|NA|TRBJ1-4
TGTGCCAGCAGCCAAGTGGGGCTAACTAATGAAAAACTGTTTTTT
CASSQVGLTNEKLFF